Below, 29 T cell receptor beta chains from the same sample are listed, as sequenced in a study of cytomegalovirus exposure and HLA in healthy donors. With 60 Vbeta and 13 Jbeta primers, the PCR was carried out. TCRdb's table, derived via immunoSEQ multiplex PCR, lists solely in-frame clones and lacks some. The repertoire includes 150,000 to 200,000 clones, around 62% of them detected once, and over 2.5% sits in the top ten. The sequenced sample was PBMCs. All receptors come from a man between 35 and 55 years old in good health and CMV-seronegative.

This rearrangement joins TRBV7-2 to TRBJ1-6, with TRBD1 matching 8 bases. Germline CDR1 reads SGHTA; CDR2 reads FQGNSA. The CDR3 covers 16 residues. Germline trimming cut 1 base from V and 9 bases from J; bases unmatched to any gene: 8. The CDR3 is CASSLGLTGGTSPLHF. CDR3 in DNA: TGTGCCAGCAGCTTAGGCCTTACAGGGGGAACTTCACCCCTCCACTTT. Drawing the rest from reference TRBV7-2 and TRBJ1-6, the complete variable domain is GAGVSQSPSNKVTEKGKDVELRCDPISGHTALYWYRQSLGQGLEFLIYFQGNSAPDKSGLPSDRFSAERTGGSVSTLTIQRTQQEDSAVYLCASSLGLTGGTSPLHFGNGTRLTVT.

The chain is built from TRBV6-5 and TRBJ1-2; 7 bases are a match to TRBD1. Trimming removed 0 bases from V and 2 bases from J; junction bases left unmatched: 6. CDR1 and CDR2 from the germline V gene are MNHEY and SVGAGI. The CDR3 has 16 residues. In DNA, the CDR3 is TGTGCCAGCAGTTACTCACTCATGACAGGGAACTATGGCTACACCTTC. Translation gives CASSYSLMTGNYGYTF.

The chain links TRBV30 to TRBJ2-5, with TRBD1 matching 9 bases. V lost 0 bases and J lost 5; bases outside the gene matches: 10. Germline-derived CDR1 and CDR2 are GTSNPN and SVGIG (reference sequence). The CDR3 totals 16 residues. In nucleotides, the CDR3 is TGTGCCTGGAGTGTACTGGACCTCGGGACAGGGGAGACCCAGTACTTC. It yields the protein CAWSVLDLGTGETQYF.

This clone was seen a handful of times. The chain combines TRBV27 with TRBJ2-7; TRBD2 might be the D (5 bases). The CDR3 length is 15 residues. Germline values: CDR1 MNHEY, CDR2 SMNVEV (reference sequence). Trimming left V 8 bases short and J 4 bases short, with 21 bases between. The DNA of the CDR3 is TGTGCCAGCCCCAACACACCGGACGGAGGATACGAGCAGTACTTC. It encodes CASPNTPDGGYEQYF.

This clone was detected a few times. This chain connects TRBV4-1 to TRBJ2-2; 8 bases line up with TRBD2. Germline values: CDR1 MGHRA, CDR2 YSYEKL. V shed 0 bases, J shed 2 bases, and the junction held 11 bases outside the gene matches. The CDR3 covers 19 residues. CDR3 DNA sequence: TGCGCCAGCAGCCAAGATTTAATTCCGCGGGAGGCTAACACCGGGGAGCTGTTTTTT. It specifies CASSQDLIPREANTGELFF.

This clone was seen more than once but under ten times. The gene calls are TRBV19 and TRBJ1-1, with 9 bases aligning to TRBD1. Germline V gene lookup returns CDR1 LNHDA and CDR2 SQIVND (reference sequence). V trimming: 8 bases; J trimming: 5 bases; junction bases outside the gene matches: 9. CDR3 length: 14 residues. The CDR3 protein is CASGPGQGKTEAFF. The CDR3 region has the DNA TGTGCCAGTGGACCAGGACAGGGGAAAACTGAAGCTTTCTTT.

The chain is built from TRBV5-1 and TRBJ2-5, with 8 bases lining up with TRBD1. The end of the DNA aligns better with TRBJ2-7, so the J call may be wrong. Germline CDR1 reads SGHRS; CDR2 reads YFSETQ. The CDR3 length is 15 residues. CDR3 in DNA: TGCGCCAGCAGCTTAGATCAGGGGGCCCTCTACGAGCAGTACTTC. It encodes CASSLDQGALYEQYF.

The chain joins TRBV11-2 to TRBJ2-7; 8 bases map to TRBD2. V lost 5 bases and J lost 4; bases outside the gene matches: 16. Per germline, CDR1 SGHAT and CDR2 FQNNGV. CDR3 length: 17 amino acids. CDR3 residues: CASSGGTSGGFLYEQYF. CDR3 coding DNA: TGTGCCAGCAGCGGCGGAACGTCGGGAGGGTTTCTTTACGAGCAGTACTTC.

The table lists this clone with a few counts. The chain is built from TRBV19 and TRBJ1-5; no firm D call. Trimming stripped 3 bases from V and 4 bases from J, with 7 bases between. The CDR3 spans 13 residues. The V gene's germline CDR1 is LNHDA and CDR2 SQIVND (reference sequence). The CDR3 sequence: CASSIDTNQPQHF. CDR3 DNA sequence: TGTGCCAGTAGTATCGACACTAATCAGCCCCAGCATTTT. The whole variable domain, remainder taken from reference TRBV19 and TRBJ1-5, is DGGITQSPKYLFRKEGQNVTLSCEQNLNHDAMYWYRQDPGQGLRLIYYSQIVNDFQKGDIAEGYSVSREKKESFPLTVTSAQKNPTAFYLCASSIDTNQPQHFGDGTRLSIL.

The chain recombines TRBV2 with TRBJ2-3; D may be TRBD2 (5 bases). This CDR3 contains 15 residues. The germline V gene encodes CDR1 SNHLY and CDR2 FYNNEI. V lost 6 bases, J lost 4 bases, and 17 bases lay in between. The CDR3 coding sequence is TGTGCCAGCAGGTTCCGGGGTATCTACGCAGATACGCAGTATTTT. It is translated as CASRFRGIYADTQYF.

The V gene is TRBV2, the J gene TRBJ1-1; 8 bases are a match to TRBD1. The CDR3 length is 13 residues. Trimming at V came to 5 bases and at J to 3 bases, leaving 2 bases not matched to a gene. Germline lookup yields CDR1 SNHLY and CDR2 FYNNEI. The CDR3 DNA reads TGTGCCAGCAGTCAGACAGGGGACACTGAAGCTTTCTTT. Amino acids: CASSQTGDTEAFF. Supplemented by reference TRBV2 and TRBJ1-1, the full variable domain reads EPEVTQTPSHQVTQMGQEVILRCVPISNHLYFYWYRQILGQKVEFLVSFYNNEISEKSEIFDDQFSVERPDGSNFTLKIRSTKLEDSAMYFCASSQTGDTEAFFGQGTRLTVV.

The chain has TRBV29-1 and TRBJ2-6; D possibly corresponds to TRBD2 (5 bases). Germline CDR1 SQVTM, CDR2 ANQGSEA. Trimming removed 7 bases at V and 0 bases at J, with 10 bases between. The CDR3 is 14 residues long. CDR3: CSAGLTSGANVLTF. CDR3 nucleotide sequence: TGCAGCGCCGGACTGACCTCTGGGGCCAACGTCCTGACTTTC.

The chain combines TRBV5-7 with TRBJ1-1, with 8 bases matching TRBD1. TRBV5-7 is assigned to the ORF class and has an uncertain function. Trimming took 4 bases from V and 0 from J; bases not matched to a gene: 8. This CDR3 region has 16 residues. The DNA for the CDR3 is TGTGCCAGCAGCGCGGACAGGGAGGTTATGAACACTGAAGCTTTCTTT. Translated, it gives CASSADREVMNTEAFF.

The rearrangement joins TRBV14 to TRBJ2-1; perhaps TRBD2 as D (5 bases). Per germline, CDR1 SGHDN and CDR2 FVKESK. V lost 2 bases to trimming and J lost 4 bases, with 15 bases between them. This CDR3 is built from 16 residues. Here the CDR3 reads CASSQLLVGRYNEQFF. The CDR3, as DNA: TGTGCCAGCAGCCAATTACTAGTAGGCCGTTACAATGAGCAGTTCTTC.

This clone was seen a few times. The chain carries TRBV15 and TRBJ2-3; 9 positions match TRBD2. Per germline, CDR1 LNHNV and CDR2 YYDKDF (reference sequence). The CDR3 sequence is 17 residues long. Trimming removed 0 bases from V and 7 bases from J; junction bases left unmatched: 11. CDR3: CATSREAAGGRGYTQYF. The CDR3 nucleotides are TGTGCCACCAGCAGAGAGGCTGCGGGGGGGAGGGGCTATACGCAGTATTTT.

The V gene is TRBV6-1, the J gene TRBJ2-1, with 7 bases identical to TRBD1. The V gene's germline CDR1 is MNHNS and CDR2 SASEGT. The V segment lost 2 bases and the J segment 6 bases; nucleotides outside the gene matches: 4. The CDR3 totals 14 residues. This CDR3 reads CASSEPGQRNEQFF. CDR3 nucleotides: TGTGCCAGCAGTGAACCGGGACAGCGCAATGAGCAGTTCTTC.

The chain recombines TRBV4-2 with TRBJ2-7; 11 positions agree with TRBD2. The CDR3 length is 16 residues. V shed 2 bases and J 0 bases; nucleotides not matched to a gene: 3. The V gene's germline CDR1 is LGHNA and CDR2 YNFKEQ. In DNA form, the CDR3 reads TGTGCCAGCAGCCAAATAGCGGGGGGGCTCTCCTACGAGCAGTACTTC. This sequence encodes CASSQIAGGLSYEQYF.

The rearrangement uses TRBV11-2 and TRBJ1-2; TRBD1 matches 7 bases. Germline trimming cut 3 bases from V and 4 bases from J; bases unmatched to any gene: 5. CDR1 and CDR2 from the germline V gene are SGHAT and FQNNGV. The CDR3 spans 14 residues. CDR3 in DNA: TGTGCCAGCAGCTTGTCCCGGGACAGCTATGGCTACACCTTC. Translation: CASSLSRDSYGYTF.

CDR3 loop: CAWTKPRQGRHGYTF. As DNA, the CDR3 is TGTGCCTGGACCAAACCGCGACAGGGCCGGCATGGCTACACCTTC. The gene calls are TRBV30 and TRBJ1-2; 7 positions agree with TRBD1. The germline CDR1 and CDR2 sequences are GTSNPN and SVGIG (reference sequence). The CDR3 is made up of 15 amino acids. The junction had 14 bases not matched to a gene; V was cut back by 4 bases and J by 6 bases.

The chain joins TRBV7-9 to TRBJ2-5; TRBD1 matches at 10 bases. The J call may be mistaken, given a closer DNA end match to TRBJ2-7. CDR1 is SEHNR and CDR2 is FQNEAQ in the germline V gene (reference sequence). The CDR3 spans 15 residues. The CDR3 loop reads CASSPGTGVSNEQYF. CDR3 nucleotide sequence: TGTGCCAGCAGCCCAGGGACAGGGGTTTCTAACGAGCAGTACTTC.

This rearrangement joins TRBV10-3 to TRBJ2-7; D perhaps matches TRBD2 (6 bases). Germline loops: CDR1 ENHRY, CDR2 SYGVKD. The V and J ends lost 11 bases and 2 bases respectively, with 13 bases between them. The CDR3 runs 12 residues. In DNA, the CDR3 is TGTGCCGTCGCGACTAGTACCTACGAGCAGTACTTC. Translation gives CAVATSTYEQYF.

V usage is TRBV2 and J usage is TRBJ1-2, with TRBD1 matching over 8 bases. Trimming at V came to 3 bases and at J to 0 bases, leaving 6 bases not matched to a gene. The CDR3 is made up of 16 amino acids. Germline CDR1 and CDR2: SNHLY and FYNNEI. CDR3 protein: CASSDQYRGANYGYTF. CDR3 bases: TGTGCCAGCAGTGACCAGTACAGGGGGGCTAACTATGGCTACACCTTC. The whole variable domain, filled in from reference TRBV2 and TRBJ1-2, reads EPEVTQTPSHQVTQMGQEVILRCVPISNHLYFYWYRQILGQKVEFLVSFYNNEISEKSEIFDDQFSVERPDGSNFTLKIRSTKLEDSAMYFCASSDQYRGANYGYTFGSGTRLTVV.

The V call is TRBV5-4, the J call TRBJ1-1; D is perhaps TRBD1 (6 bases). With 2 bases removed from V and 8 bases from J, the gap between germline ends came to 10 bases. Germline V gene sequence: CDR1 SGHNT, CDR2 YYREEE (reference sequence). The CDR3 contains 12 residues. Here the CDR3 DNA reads TGTGCCAGCAGCTTTGGGGGCTTGGAAGCTTTCTTT. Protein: CASSFGGLEAFF.

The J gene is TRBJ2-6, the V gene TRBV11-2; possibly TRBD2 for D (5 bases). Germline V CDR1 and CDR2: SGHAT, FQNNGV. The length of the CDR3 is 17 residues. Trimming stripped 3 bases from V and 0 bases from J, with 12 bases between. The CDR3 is CASSFRTSLSGANVLTF. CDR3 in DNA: TGTGCCAGCAGCTTCCGTACTAGTCTCTCTGGGGCCAACGTCCTGACTTTC.

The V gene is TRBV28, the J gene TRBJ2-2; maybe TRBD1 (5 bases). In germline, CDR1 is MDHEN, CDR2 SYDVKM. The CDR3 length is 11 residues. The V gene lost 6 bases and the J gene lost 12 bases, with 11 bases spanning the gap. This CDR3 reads CASRQGLKLFF. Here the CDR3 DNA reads TGTGCCAGCAGGCAGGGATTGAAGCTGTTTTTT.

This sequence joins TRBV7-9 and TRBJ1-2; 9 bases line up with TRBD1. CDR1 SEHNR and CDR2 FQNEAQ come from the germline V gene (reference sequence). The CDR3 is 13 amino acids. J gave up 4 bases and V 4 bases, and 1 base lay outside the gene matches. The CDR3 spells CASSSTGGYGYTF. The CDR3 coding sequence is TGTGCCAGCAGCTCGACAGGGGGCTATGGCTACACCTTC.

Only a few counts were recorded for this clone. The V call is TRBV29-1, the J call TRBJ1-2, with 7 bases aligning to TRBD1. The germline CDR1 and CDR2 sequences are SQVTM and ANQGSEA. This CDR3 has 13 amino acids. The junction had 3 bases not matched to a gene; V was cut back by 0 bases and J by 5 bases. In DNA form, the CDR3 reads TGCAGCGTTGAAGAGGGGACAGCTTATGGCTACACCTTC. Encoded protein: CSVEEGTAYGYTF.

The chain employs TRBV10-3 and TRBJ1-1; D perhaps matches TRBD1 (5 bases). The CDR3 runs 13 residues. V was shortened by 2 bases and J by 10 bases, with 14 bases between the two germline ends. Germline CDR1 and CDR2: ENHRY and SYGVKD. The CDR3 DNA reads TGTGCCATCAGTGAGGACAGAAGTAGTGGAGCTTTCTTT. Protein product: CAISEDRSSGAFF.

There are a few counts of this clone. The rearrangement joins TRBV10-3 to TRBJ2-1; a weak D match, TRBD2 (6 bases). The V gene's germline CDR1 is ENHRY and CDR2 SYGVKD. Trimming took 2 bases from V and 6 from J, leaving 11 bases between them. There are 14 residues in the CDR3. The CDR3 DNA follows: TGTGCCATCAGTGAGGGGGACTCACTCAATGAGCAGTTCTTC. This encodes CAISEGDSLNEQFF.